This T cell receptor (beta chain) stems from a study of CD4 T cells in relation to SARS-CoV-2 and coronaviruses. The wider study: PBMCs were cultured with antigen for roughly nine days before TCR beta sequencing.

CDR1 and CDR2 (germline): MNHEY, SVGAGI. The CDR3 loop spans 14 amino acids. Trimming removed 5 bases from V and 6 bases from J, with 14 bases in between. CD4+ T cells from unexposed donors were obtained before the COVID-19 pandemic (2011-2018). CD4+ T cells were isolated from the cells after more than nine days of culture. Unexposed-donor CD4+ T cells were probed with SARS-CoV-2 S/N and four cold-coronavirus spikes, cells permitting. Cultures held 1.5 million to 2.5 million PBMCs per well with around 9.8 IU/ml IL-2. As for this clone: Its antigen is currently unknown.

The data were produced by immunoSEQ multiplex PCR, yet TCRdb's version contains in-frame clones alone and is incomplete. The repertoire has 30,000 or so clones, around three quarters of them found once; the top ten carry approximately 20%. The chain has TRBV6-5 and TRBJ2-1; D possibly corresponds to TRBD1 (5 bases). The TCR originated in a human donor in good health. Input material: CD4+ T cells from PBMCs, cultured in vitro. The CDR3 loop is CASSRGSTGNEQFF. CDR3 coding DNA: TGTGCCAGCAGTAGGGGATCAACGGGCAATGAGCAGTTCTTC.